This T cell receptor (beta chain) was found in a study of cytomegalovirus exposure and HLA in healthy donors. V was trimmed by 0 bases and J by 6 bases, leaving 12 bases between them. The CDR3 spans 14 residues. Per germline, CDR1 SGHAT and CDR2 FQDESV (reference sequence). With 60 Vbeta and 13 Jbeta primers, the PCR was carried out. This table comes from immunoSEQ multiplex PCR, and its TCRdb copy is limited to in-frame clones, with some not included. This sample yields around 200,000 clones, of which roughly 73% are seen a single time; over 3% belongs to the top ten. Notes on the study in general: The study labeled 150 or so TCR beta chains cytomegalovirus-associated. Specificity for CMV antigens was confirmed in vitro for a few of the CMV-associated chains.

As to this clone: Its antigen is not known.

Sequenced input: PBMCs. V and J are TRBV11-1 and TRBJ2-7; D perhaps matches TRBD1 (6 bases). This sequence originates from a female donor in good health and CMV-seronegative. CDR3 nucleotide sequence: TGTGCCAGCAGCTTAGCCTACACAGGGCGCGAGCAGTACTTC. As protein: CASSLAYTGREQYF. The full variable domain, completed using reference TRBV11-1 and TRBJ2-7, is EAEVAQSPRYKITEKSQAVAFWCDPISGHATLYWYRQILGQGPELLVQFQDESVVDDSQLPKDRFSAERLKGVDSTLKIQPAELGDSAMYLCASSLAYTGREQYFGPGTRLTVT.